This T cell receptor (beta chain) is drawn from a study of blood T cell repertoires in COVID-19. As handled by the study authors: Amplified reference gene primers provided the basis for estimating nucleated cell counts. The method was immunoSEQ multiplex PCR; TCRdb's version includes in-frame clones alone and lacks a portion of them. D and trimming were read from the DNA, whereas the V and J calls and clone size are those reported in that table. The sample has more than 350,000 clones; about 89% are singletons. The J segment lost 9 bases and the V segment lost 0 bases, leaving 10 bases of the junction unmatched. The CDR3 runs to 16 residues. Germline-derived CDR1 and CDR2 are LGHDT and YNNKEL (reference sequence).

The V gene is TRBV3-1 (or the pseudogene TRBV3-2), the J gene TRBJ2-1, with 8 bases matching TRBD1. The material sequenced was peripheral blood. The clonotype comes from a woman aged 25 to 39 with COVID-19, enrolled during active disease. Here the CDR3 reads CASSQDRAGGYGEQFF. In DNA, the CDR3 is TGTGCCAGCAGCCAAGATCGGGCAGGGGGCTATGGTGAGCAGTTCTTC.